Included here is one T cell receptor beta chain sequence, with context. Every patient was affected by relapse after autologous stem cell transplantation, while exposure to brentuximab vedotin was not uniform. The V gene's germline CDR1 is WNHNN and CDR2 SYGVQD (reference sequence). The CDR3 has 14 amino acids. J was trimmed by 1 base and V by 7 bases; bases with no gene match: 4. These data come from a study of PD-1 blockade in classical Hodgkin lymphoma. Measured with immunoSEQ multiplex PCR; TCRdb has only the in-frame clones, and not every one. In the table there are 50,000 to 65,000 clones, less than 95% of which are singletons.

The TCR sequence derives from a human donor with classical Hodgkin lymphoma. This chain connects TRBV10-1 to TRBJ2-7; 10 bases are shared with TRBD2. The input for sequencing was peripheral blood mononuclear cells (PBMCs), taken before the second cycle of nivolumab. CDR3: CASMQREGSYEQYF. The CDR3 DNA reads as TGCGCCAGCATGCAGCGGGAGGGTTCCTACGAGCAGTACTTC.